The TCR beta chain under discussion was sequenced for a study of blood T cell repertoires in COVID-19. Study overall: The cDNA or gDNA used as material had been derived from T cells, B-cell-depleted T cells, or PBMCs.

The method was immunoSEQ multiplex PCR; TCRdb's version includes in-frame clones alone and lacks a portion of them. The sample has roughly 250,000 clones, around 88% seen once. The CDR3 length is 20 residues. Germline values: CDR1 KGHDR, CDR2 SFDVKD. The V gene end was trimmed by 2 bases and the J gene end by 0 bases; junction bases not matched to a gene: 16. The chain uses TRBV24-1 and TRBJ2-5, with 8 bases lining up with TRBD2. The sequence was collected from a woman aged 40 to 49 with acute COVID-19. Sequencing used PBMCs or T cells enriched from blood (not recorded which). CDR3 DNA sequence: TGTGCCACCAGTGATTACTCGATTATACTAGCGGTCATGTACCAAGAGACCCAGTACTTC. It codes for CATSDYSIILAVMYQETQYF.